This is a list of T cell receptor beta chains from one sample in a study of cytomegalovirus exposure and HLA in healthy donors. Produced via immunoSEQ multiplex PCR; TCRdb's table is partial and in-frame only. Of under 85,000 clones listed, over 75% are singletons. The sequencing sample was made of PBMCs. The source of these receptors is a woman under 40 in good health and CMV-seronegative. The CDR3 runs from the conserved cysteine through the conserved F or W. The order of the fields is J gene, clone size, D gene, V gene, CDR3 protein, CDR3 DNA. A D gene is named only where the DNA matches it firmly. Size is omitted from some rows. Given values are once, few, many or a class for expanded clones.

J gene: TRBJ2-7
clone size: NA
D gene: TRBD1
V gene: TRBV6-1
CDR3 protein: CASSPGTGQYEQYF
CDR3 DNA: TGTGCCAGCAGTCCCGGGACAGGCCAGTACGAGCAGTACTTC

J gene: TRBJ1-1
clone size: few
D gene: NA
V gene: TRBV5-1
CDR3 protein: CASSLAAVGTEAFF
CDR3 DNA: TGCGCCAGCAGCTTGGCCGCGGTAGGCACTGAAGCTTTCTTT

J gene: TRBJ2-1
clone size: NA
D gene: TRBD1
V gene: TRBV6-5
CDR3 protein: CASSPGTGIYNEQFF
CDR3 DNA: TGTGCCAGCAGTCCCGGGACAGGTATCTACAATGAGCAGTTCTTC

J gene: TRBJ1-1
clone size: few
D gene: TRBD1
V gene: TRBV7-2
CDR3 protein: CASSFTGDTEAFF
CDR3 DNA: TGTGCCAGCAGCTTTACAGGGGACACTGAAGCTTTCTTT

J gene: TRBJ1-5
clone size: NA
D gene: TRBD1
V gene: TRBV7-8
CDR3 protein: CASSSGGQPQHF
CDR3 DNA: TGTGCCAGCAGCTCAGGGGGACAGCCCCAGCATTTT

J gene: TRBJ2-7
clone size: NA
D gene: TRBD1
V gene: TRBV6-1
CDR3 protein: CASSRQGYEQYF
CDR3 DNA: TGTGCCAGCAGTAGACAGGGGTACGAGCAGTACTTC

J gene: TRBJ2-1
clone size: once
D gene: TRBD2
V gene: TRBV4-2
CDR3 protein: CASSHGGTSGGSSQFF
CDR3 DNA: TGTGCCAGCAGCCACGGAGGGACTAGCGGGGGGTCGTCGCAGTTCTTC

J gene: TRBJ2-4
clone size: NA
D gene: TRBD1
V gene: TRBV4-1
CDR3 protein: CASSQDGTGGAKNIQYF
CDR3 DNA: TGCGCCAGCAGCCAAGATGGGACAGGGGGCGCCAAAAACATTCAGTACTTC

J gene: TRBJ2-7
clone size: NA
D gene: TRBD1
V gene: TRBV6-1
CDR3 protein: CASSQRQGNHYEQYF
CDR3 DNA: TGTGCCAGCAGTCAGAGACAGGGGAACCACTACGAGCAGTACTTC

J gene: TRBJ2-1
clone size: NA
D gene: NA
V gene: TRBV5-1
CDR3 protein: CASRLGQNYNEQFF
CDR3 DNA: TGCGCCAGCCGCCTCGGACAGAACTACAATGAGCAGTTCTTC

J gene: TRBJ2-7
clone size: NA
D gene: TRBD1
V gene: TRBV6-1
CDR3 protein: CASSERTGAGQYF
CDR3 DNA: TGTGCCAGCAGTGAGAGGACAGGGGCGGGGCAGTACTTC

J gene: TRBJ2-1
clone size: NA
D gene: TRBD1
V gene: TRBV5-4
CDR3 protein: CASSRRGSGTGRTNEQFF
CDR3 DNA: TGTGCCAGCAGCCGGAGAGGGTCCGGGACAGGGCGCACCAATGAGCAGTTCTTC

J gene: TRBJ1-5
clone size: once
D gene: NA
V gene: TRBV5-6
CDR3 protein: CASSQYQTHSNQPQHF
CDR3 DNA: TGTGCCAGCAGCCAATACCAGACACATAGCAATCAGCCCCAGCATTTT

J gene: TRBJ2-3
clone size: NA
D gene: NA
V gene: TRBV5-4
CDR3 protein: CASSPEVPDTQYF
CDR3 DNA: TGTGCCAGCAGCCCGGAGGTTCCCGATACGCAGTATTTT

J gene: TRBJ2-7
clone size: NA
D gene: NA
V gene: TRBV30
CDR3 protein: CAWSPGNYEQYF
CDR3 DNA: TGTGCCTGGAGTCCAGGAAACTACGAGCAGTACTTC